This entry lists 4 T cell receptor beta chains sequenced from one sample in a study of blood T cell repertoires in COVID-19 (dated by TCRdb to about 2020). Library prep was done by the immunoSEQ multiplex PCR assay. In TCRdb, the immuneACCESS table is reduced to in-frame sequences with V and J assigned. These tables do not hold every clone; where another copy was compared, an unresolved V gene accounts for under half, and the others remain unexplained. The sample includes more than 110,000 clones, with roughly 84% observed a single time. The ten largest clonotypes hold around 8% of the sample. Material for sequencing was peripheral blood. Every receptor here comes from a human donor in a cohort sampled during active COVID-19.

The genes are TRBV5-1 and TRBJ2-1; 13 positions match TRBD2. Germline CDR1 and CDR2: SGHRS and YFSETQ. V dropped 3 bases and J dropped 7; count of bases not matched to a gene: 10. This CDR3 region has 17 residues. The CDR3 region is CASSSLTSGGPGNEQFF. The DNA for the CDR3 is TGCGCCAGCAGCTCCCTGACTAGCGGGGGGCCGGGTAATGAGCAGTTCTTC. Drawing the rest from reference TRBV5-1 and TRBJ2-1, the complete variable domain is KAGVTQTPRYLIKTRGQQVTLSCSPISGHRSVSWYQQTPGQGLQFLFEYFSETQRNKGNFPGRFSGRQFSNSRSEMNVSTLELGDSALYLCASSSLTSGGPGNEQFFGPGTRLTVL.

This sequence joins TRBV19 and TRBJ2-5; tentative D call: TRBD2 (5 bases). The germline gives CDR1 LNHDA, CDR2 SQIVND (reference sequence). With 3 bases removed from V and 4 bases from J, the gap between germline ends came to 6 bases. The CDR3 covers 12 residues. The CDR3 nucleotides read TGTGCCAGTAGTATTCGGGGAGAGACCCAGTACTTC. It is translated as CASSIRGETQYF.

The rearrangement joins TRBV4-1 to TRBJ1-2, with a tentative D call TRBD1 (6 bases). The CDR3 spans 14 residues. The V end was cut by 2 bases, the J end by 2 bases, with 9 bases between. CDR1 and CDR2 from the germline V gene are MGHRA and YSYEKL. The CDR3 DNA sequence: TGCGCCAGCAGCCAAATCGGGACAAACTATGGCTACACCTTC. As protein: CASSQIGTNYGYTF.

The CDR3: CASSPGVFTTPGAFF. CDR3 sequence (DNA): TGTGCCAGCAGCCCAGGGGTGTTCACGACCCCCGGAGCTTTCTTT. V is TRBV3-1 (or the pseudogene TRBV3-2) and J is TRBJ1-1, with D perhaps matching TRBD1 (6 bases). The CDR3 contains 15 residues. The germline CDR1 and CDR2 sequences are LGHDT and YNNKEL (reference sequence). With 4 bases removed from V and 10 bases from J, the gap between germline ends came to 22 bases.